The 10 T cell receptor beta chains in this list originate from one sample, sequenced in a study of blood T cell repertoires in COVID-19. The data were produced by immunoSEQ multiplex PCR, yet TCRdb's version contains in-frame clones alone and is incomplete. The table lists approximately 240,000 clones, 70% to 85% of them singletons, with 4% in the top ten. The specimen was peripheral blood. The receptors were sampled from a middle-aged woman with active or convalescent COVID-19.

The gene calls are TRBV2 and TRBJ1-3; the match to TRBD1 covers 7 bases. Germline values: CDR1 SNHLY, CDR2 FYNNEI. The V segment lost 6 bases and the J segment 1 base; nucleotides outside the gene matches: 6. This CDR3 is 15 amino acids long. The CDR3 is CASRATGRSGNTIYF. DNA for the CDR3: TGTGCCAGCAGAGCGACAGGGAGGTCTGGAAACACCATATATTTT.

Ten or more counts support this clone. The chain is built from TRBV2 and TRBJ1-4; D may be TRBD1 (5 bases). With 8 bases removed from V and 0 bases from J, the gap between germline ends came to 10 bases. This CDR3 has 14 amino acids. CDR1 and CDR2 from the germline V gene are SNHLY and FYNNEI. The CDR3 sequence: CASRDSTTNEKLFF. The CDR3 bases are TGTGCCAGCCGGGACTCAACAACTAATGAAAAACTGTTTTTT.

This clone was detected once. The chain carries TRBV5-5 and TRBJ2-1, with 8 bases identical to TRBD1. Germline V gene lookup returns CDR1 SGHKS and CDR2 YYEKEE (reference sequence). The CDR3 extends over 14 amino acids. V was pared by 2 bases and J by 4 bases, with 2 bases of the junction left unmatched. DNA for the CDR3: TGTGCCAGCAGCTTCGGACAGGGTTACAATGAGCAGTTCTTC. Residues: CASSFGQGYNEQFF.

CDR3 region: CASSLAYGGGNTIYF. The CDR3 region has the DNA TGCGCCAGCAGCTTGGCCTATGGAGGTGGAAACACCATATATTTT. This chain connects TRBV5-1 to TRBJ1-3; no clear D. Germline V lookup: CDR1 SGHRS, CDR2 YFSETQ. Between the trimmed V and J ends, which lost 0 bases and 3 bases, there was a span of 10 bases. CDR3 length: 15 amino acids.

This sequence joins TRBV11-2 and TRBJ2-3, with TRBD1 matching 9 bases. This CDR3 spans 15 amino acids. Germline CDR1 SGHAT, CDR2 FQNNGV. J was trimmed by 8 bases and V by 6 bases; bases with no gene match: 12. The CDR3 DNA sequence: TGTGCCAGCAGTCTAGAGAGGACAGGGGCAGGTACGCAGTATTTT. Translating gives CASSLERTGAGTQYF.

V gene TRBV2 combines with J gene TRBJ1-1; 7 nucleotides align to TRBD1. Germline values: CDR1 SNHLY, CDR2 FYNNEI. The CDR3 covers 16 residues. Trimming cost V 8 bases and J 0 bases; bases outside gene matches: 12. The CDR3 spells CASDERAGGMNTEAFF. For the CDR3, the DNA is TGTGCCAGCGACGAAAGGGCAGGGGGTATGAACACTGAAGCTTTCTTT.

This chain joins TRBV15 and TRBJ1-3; TRBD1 matches 7 bases. The CDR3 has 16 amino acids. CDR1 LNHNV and CDR2 YYDKDF come from the germline V gene (reference sequence). Losses at the gene ends were 0 bases for V and 0 bases for J; bases not matched to a gene: 2. The chain's CDR3 is CATSRDRGVSGNTIYF. The CDR3, as DNA: TGTGCCACCAGCAGAGACAGGGGGGTCTCTGGAAACACCATATATTTT.

This clone showed up just once. In the same sample, other DNA sequences code for this CDR3. This chain connects TRBV12-3 or TRBV12-4 to TRBJ1-1; maybe TRBD1 (5 bases). The CDR3 is made up of 13 amino acids. The germline V and J ends were trimmed by 2 bases and 5 bases, with 9 bases remaining between them. The CDR3 protein is CASSLSAGTEAFF. The CDR3, as DNA: TGTGCCAGCAGTTTATCGGCAGGGACTGAAGCTTTCTTT.

The chain is built from TRBV7-9 and TRBJ2-2; possibly TRBD2 for D (5 bases). The CDR3 contains 16 residues. V lost 5 bases to trimming and J lost 1 base, with 14 bases between them. The germline gives CDR1 SEHNR, CDR2 FQNEAQ (reference sequence). The CDR3 sequence: CASSDPWTENTGELFF. CDR3 nucleotides: TGTGCCAGCAGCGACCCCTGGACTGAGAACACCGGGGAGCTGTTTTTT.

V and J are TRBV6-6 and TRBJ2-5; 7 bases align to TRBD1. Germline lookup yields CDR1 MNHNY and CDR2 SVGAGI (reference sequence). After removal of 2 bases from V and 5 bases from J, the junction contained 8 bases not matched to a gene. This CDR3 comprises 15 residues. The CDR3 spells CASSYGPGQWETQYF. CDR3 nucleotide sequence: TGTGCCAGCAGTTACGGCCCGGGACAGTGGGAGACCCAGTACTTC.